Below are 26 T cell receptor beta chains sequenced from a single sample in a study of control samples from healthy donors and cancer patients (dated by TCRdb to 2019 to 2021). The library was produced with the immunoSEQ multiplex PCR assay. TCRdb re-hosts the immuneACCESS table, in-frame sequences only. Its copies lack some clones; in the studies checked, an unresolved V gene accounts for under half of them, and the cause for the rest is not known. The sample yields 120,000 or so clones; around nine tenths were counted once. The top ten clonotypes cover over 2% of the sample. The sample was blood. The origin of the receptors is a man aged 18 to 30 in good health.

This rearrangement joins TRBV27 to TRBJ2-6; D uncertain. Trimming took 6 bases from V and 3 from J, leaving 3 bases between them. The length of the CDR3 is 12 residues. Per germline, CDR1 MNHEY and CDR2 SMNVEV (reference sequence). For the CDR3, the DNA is TGTGCCAGCAGGGGTGGGGCCAACGTCCTGACTTTC. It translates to CASRGGANVLTF.

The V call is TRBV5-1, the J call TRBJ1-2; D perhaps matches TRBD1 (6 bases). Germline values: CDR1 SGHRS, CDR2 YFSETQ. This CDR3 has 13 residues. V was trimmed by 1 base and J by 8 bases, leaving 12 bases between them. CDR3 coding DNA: TGCGCCAGCAGCTTGTCACAGGGAGGAGGCTACACCTTC. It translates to CASSLSQGGGYTF.

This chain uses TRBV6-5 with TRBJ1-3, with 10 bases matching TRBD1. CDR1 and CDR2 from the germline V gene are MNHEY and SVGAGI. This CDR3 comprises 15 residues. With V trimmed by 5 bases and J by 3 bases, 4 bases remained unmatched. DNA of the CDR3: TGTGCCAGCAGTAGACAGGGGGCTCGTGGAAACACCATATATTTT. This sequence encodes CASSRQGARGNTIYF.

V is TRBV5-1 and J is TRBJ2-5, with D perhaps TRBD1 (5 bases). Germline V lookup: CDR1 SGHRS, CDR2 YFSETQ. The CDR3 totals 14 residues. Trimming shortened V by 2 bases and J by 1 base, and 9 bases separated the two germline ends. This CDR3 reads CASSFTGVQETQYF. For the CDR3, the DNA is TGCGCCAGCAGCTTCACAGGAGTCCAAGAGACCCAGTACTTC.

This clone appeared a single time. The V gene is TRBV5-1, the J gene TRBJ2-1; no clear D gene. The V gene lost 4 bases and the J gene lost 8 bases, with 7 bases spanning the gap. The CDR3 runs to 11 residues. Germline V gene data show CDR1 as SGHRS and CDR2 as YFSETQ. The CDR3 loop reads CASSRLYEQFF. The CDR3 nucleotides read TGCGCCAGCAGCCGTTTGTATGAGCAGTTCTTC.

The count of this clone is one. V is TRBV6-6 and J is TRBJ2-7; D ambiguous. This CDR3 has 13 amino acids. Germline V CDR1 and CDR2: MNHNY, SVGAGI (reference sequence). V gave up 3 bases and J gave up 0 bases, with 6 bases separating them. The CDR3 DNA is TGTGCCAGCAGTTATGGCTACTCCTACGAGCAGTACTTC. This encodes CASSYGYSYEQYF.

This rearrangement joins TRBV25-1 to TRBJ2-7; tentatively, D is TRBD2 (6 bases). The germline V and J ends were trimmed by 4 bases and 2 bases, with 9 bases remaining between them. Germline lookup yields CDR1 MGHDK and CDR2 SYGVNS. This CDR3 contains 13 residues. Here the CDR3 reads CASSGGDPYEQYV. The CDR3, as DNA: TGTGCCAGCAGTGGGGGGGATCCCTACGAGCAGTACGTC.

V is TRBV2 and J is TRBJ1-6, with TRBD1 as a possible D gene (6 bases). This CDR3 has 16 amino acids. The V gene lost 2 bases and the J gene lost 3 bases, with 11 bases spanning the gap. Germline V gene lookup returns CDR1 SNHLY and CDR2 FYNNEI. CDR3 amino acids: CASSERGGGYNSPLHF. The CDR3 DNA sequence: TGTGCCAGCAGTGAACGGGGAGGGGGCTATAATTCACCCCTCCACTTT.

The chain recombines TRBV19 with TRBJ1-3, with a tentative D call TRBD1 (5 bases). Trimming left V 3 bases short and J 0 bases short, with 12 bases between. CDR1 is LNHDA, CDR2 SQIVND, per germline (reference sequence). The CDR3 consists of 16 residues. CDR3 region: CASSIPTGSSGNTIYF. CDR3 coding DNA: TGTGCCAGTAGTATCCCAACAGGATCCTCTGGAAACACCATATATTTT.

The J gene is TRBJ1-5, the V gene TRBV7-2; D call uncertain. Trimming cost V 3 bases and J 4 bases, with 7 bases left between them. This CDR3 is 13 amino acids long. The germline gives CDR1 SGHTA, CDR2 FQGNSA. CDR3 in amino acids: CASSLSSNQPQHF. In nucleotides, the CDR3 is TGTGCCAGCAGCTTGAGTTCGAATCAGCCCCAGCATTTT. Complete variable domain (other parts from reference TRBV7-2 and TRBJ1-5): GAGVSQSPSNKVTEKGKDVELRCDPISGHTALYWYRQSLGQGLEFLIYFQGNSAPDKSGLPSDRFSAERTGGSVSTLTIQRTQQEDSAVYLCASSLSSNQPQHFGDGTRLSIL.

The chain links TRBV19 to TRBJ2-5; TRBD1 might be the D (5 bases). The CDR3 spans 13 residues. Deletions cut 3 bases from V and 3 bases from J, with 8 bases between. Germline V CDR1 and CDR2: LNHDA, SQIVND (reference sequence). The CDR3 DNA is TGTGCCAGTAGTATTACCAGGGAAGAGACCCAGTACTTC. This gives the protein CASSITREETQYF.

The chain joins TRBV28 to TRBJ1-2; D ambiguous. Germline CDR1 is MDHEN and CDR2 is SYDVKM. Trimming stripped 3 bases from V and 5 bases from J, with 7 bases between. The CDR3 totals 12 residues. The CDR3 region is CASSFVEYGYTF. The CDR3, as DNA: TGTGCCAGCAGTTTCGTAGAGTATGGCTACACCTTC.

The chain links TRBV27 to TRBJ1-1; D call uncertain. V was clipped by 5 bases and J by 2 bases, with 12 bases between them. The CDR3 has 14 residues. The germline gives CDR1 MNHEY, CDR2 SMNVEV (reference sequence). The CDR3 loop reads CASSLRTPNTEAFF. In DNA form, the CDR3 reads TGTGCCAGCAGTCTCCGGACCCCAAACACTGAAGCTTTCTTT.

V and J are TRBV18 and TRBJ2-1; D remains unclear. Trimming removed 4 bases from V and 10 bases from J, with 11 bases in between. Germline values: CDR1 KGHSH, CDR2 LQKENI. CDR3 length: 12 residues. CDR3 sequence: CASSLESGEQFF. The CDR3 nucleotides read TGTGCCAGCTCACTCGAGTCTGGCGAGCAGTTCTTC.

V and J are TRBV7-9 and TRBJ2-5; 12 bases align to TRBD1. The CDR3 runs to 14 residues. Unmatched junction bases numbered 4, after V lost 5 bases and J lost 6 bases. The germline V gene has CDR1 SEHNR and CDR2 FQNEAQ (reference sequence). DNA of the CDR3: TGTGCCAGCAGCACGGGACAGGGGGCCCAGACCCAGTACTTC. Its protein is CASSTGQGAQTQYF.

CDR3: CASSLEAGLATEAFF. The CDR3 coding sequence is TGTGCCAGCAGCTTAGAGGCAGGGTTGGCGACTGAAGCTTTCTTT. The rearrangement uses TRBV7-3 and TRBJ1-1; TRBD1 might be the D (5 bases). Trimming stripped 2 bases from V and 5 bases from J, with 15 bases between. CDR1 and CDR2 (germline): SGHTA, FQGTGA. This CDR3 region has 15 residues.

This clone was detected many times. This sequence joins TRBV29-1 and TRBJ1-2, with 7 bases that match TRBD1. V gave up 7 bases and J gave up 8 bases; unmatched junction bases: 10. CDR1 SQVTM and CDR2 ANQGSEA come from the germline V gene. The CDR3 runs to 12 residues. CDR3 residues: CSAGTDLWGYTF. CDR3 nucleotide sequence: TGCAGCGCTGGGACAGATCTATGGGGCTACACCTTC.

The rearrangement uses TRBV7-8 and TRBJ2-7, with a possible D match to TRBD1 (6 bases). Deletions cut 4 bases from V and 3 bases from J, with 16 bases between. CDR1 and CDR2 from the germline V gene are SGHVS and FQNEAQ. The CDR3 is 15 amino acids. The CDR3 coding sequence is TGTGCCAGCAGCTCACCGGGCTTAGGGGGCTACGAGCAGTACTTC. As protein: CASSSPGLGGYEQYF.

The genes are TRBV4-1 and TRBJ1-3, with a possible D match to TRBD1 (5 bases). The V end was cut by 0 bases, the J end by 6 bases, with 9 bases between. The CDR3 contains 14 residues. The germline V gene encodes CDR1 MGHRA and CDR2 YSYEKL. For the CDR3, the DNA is TGCGCCAGCAGCCAAGAAACAGGATTAAACACCATATATTTT. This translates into CASSQETGLNTIYF.

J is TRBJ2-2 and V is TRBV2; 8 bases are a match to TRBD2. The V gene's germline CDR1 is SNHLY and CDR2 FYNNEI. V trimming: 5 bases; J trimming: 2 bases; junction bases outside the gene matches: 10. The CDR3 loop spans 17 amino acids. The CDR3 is CASSPSRLATNTGELFF. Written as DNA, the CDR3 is TGTGCCAGCAGTCCCAGCCGACTAGCGACAAACACCGGGGAGCTGTTTTTT.

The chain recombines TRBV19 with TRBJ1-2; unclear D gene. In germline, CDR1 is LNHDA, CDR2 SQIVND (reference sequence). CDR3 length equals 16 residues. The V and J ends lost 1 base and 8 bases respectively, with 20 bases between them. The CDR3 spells CASSIVNLRPSGGYTF. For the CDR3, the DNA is TGTGCCAGTAGTATAGTCAACCTCAGGCCGTCTGGAGGCTACACCTTC.

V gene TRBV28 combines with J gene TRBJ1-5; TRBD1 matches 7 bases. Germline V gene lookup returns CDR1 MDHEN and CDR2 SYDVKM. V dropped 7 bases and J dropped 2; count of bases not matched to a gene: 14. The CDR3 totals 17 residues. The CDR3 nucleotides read TGTGCCAGCACGCAGGGGGATGGCAGGGAGGGCAATCAGCCCCAGCATTTT. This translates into CASTQGDGREGNQPQHF.

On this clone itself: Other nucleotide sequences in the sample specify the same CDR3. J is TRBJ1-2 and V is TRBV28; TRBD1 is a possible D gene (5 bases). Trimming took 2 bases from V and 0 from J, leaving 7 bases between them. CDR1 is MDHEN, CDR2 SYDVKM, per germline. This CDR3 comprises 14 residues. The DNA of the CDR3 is TGTGCCAGCAGTTTAAGGGGTTCTAACTATGGCTACACCTTC. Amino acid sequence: CASSLRGSNYGYTF.

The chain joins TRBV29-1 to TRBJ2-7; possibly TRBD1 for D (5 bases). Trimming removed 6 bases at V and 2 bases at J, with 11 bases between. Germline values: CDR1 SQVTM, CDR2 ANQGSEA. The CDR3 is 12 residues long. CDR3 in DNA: TGCAGCGTAAAAAAGACAGCCTACGAGCAGTACTTC. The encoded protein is CSVKKTAYEQYF.

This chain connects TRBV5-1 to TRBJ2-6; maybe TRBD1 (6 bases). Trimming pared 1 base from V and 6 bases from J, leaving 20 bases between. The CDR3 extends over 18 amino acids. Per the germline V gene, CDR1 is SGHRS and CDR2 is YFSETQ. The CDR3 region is CASSLKTQLGGMANVLTF. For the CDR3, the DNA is TGCGCCAGCAGCTTGAAGACCCAACTAGGGGGTATGGCCAACGTCCTGACTTTC.

The CDR3 bases are TGCAGCGTCGCCACGACTAGCGGGGGGCCAGATACGCAGTATTTT. Its protein is CSVATTSGGPDTQYF. The V call is TRBV29-1, the J call TRBJ2-3, with TRBD2 matching 13 bases. With 6 bases clipped from V and 4 bases from J, the junction kept 7 bases outside the gene matches. Germline V gene sequence: CDR1 SQVTM, CDR2 ANQGSEA. The CDR3 is made up of 15 amino acids.